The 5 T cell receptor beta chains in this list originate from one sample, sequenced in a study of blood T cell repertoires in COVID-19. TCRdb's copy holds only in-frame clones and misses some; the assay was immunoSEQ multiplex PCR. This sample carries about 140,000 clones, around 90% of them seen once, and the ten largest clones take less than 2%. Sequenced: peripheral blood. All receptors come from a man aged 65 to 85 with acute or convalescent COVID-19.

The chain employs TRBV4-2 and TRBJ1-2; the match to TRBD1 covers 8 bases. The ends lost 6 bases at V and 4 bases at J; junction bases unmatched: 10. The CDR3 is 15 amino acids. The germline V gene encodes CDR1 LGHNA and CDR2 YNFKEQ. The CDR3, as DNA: TGTGCCAGCAGACGAACAGGGGGAACCCCCTATGGCTACACCTTC. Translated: CASRRTGGTPYGYTF.

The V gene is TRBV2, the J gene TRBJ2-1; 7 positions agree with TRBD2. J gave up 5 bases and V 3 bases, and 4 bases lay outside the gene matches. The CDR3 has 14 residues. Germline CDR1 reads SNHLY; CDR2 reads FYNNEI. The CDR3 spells CASSDLGGNNEQFF. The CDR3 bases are TGTGCCAGCAGTGATTTGGGGGGGAACAATGAGCAGTTCTTC.

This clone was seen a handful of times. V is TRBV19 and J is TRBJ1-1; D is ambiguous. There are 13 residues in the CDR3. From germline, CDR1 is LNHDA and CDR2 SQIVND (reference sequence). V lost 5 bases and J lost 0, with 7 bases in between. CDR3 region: CASSSYMNTEAFF. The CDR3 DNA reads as TGTGCCAGTAGTTCTTACATGAACACTGAAGCTTTCTTT. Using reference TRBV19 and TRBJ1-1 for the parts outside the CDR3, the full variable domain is DGGITQSPKYLFRKEGQNVTLSCEQNLNHDAMYWYRQDPGQGLRLIYYSQIVNDFQKGDIAEGYSVSREKKESFPLTVTSAQKNPTAFYLCASSSYMNTEAFFGQGTRLTVV.

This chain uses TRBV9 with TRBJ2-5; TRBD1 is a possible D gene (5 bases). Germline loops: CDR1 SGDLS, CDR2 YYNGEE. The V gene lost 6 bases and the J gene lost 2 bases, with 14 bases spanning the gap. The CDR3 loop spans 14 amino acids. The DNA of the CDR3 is TGTGCCAGCAATGTAGGGGTCCCTCAAGAGACCCAGTACTTC. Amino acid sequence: CASNVGVPQETQYF.

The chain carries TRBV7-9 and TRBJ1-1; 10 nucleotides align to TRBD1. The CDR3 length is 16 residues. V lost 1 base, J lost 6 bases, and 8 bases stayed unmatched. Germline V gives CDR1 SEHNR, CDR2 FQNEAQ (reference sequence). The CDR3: CASSLEGTGAGAEAFF. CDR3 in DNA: TGTGCCAGCAGCTTAGAGGGGACAGGGGCCGGCGCTGAAGCTTTCTTT.